The rows below give T cell receptor beta chains drawn from one sample of a study of blood T cell repertoires in COVID-19. The repertoire was sequenced with immunoSEQ multiplex PCR; TCRdb's copy has only in-frame clones and lacks some. The table lists tens of thousands of clones, around 87% of them singletons. The sequenced sample consisted of peripheral blood. The receptors here all came from a man aged 50 or older with active COVID-19. The CDR3 runs from the conserved cysteine through the conserved F or W. A D gene is named only where the DNA matches it firmly. Clone size is given for some rows only: seen once, a few or many times, or a class if the clone is expanded.

TRBV9	TRBJ1-1	few	.	CASSVGENTEAFF	TGTGCCAGCAGCGTAGGCGAAAACACTGAAGCTTTCTTT
TRBV4-3	TRBJ1-2	.	TRBD1	CASSHQDRDSALYGYTF	TGCGCCAGCAGCCATCAGGACAGGGACTCCGCGCTCTATGGCTACACCTTC
TRBV5-6	TRBJ2-2	.	TRBD1	CASSWSGTGPGELFF	TGTGCCAGCAGCTGGTCGGGGACAGGGCCTGGGGAGCTGTTTTTT
TRBV5-6	TRBJ2-5	.	TRBD2	CASFRLAGALPGETQYF	TGTGCCAGCTTCCGACTAGCGGGGGCCCTTCCGGGGGAGACCCAGTACTTC
TRBV27	TRBJ2-7	.	TRBD1	CASSSPSDRGTYEQYF	TGTGCCAGCAGTTCCCCCTCGGACAGGGGGACCTACGAGCAGTACTTC
TRBV5-1	TRBJ1-1	.	TRBD1	CASSFTGGNTEAFF	TGCGCCAGCAGCTTCACAGGGGGGAACACTGAAGCTTTCTTT
TRBV6-6	TRBJ1-6	.	TRBD1	CASRNRDRGNSPLHF	TGTGCCAGCAGAAACCGGGACAGGGGTAATTCACCCCTCCACTTT
TRBV20-1	TRBJ2-7	.	.	CSASDNNYEQYF	TGCAGTGCTAGTGACAACAACTACGAGCAGTACTTC
TRBV30	TRBJ1-3	once	.	CAQKGAGNTIYF	TGTGCCCAGAAGGGGGCTGGAAACACCATATATTTT
TRBV7-2	TRBJ1-2	.	TRBD1	CASSSKPGTVSSGGYTF	TGTGCCAGCAGCTCGAAACCCGGGACAGTATCTTCTGGGGGCTACACCTTC
TRBV28	TRBJ2-6	.	.	CASSFTGPGANVLTF	TGTGCCAGCAGTTTCACAGGGCCTGGGGCCAACGTCCTGACTTTC
TRBV4-3	TRBJ2-6	.	.	CASSQAMGHSGANVLTF	TGCGCCAGCAGCCAAGCCATGGGGCACTCTGGGGCCAACGTCCTGACTTTC
TRBV24-1	TRBJ2-1	.	TRBD1	CATSDGGTGGNEQFF	TGTGCCACCAGTGACGGCGGGACAGGGGGCAATGAGCAGTTCTTC
TRBV30	TRBJ1-2	.	.	CAWSGITGDNYGYTF	TGTGCCTGGAGTGGAATCACAGGCGATAACTATGGCTACACCTTC
TRBV14	TRBJ2-3	.	TRBD1	CASSRGQGRPDTQYF	TGTGCCAGCAGCCGCGGACAGGGGAGACCAGATACGCAGTATTTT
TRBV7-2	TRBJ2-5	.	TRBD1	CASSFEPDRGETQYF	TGTGCCAGCAGCTTCGAACCGGACAGGGGAGAGACCCAGTACTTC
TRBV30	TRBJ2-7	few	.	CAWSVSGPYEQYF	TGTGCCTGGAGTGTCTCAGGCCCCTACGAGCAGTACTTC
TRBV9	TRBJ1-1	.	TRBD1	CASSPRQGSDTEAFF	TGTGCCAGCAGCCCACGACAGGGGAGCGACACTGAAGCTTTCTTT
TRBV21-1	TRBJ2-5	.	.	CASSAYRTGQETQYF	TGTGCCAGCAGCGCCTATCGGACAGGACAAGAGACCCAGTACTTC
TRBV9	TRBJ1-3	few	.	CASSVTQGRAGNTIYF	TGTGCCAGCAGCGTAACACAGGGAAGGGCTGGAAACACCATATATTTT
TRBV27	TRBJ1-6	.	TRBD1	CASSDRAGNSPLHF	TGTGCCAGCAGCGACAGGGCGGGCAATTCACCCCTCCACTTT
TRBV5-4	TRBJ1-1	.	TRBD1	CASTPDRDATEAFF	TGTGCCAGCACCCCAGACAGGGACGCCACTGAAGCTTTCTTT
TRBV9	TRBJ1-4	.	.	CASSHHGEGEKLFF	TGTGCCAGCAGCCACCATGGTGAGGGCGAAAAACTGTTTTTT
TRBV7-8	TRBJ2-3	.	.	CASSLGAIDTQYF	TGTGCCAGCAGCTTAGGGGCCATAGATACGCAGTATTTT
TRBV6-5	TRBJ1-6	.	.	CASSYVATGDNSPLHF	TGTGCCAGCAGTTACGTCGCAACGGGTGACAATTCACCCCTCCACTTT
TRBV4-1	TRBJ2-3	.	.	CASSLPGGKKDTQYF	TGCGCCAGCAGTCTCCCAGGGGGGAAGAAAGATACGCAGTATTTT
TRBV11-3	TRBJ2-7	.	.	CASSLGFGVSGEQYF	TGTGCCAGCAGCTTAGGATTCGGGGTTTCAGGCGAGCAGTACTTC
TRBV5-6	TRBJ2-2	.	.	CASSLSEAGELFF	TGTGCCAGCAGCCTCAGTGAGGCCGGGGAGCTGTTTTTT
TRBV4-1	TRBJ2-7	.	TRBD2	CASSYSAGPNYEQYF	TGCGCCAGCAGCTACTCAGCGGGACCCAACTACGAGCAGTACTTC
TRBV19	TRBJ1-5	.	.	CASSWGRASNQPQHF	TGTGCCAGTAGTTGGGGCAGGGCGAGCAATCAGCCCCAGCATTTT